A single sample gave rise to the 30 T cell receptor beta chains below, sequenced in a study of blood T cells in healthy people across ages. It was with a sample-barcoded 5' primer and a J-beta primer mix that a second PCR of about 7 to 12 cycles was run. TCRdb reanalysed the 5' RACE reads using MiXCR and keeps one entry per CDR3 protein. The repertoire holds about 1.7 million distinct CDR3 sequences, with under 30% as singletons. The sequenced sample was blood. The receptors derive from a woman aged 25 to 39 in good health.

This clonotype has just a few counts. The genes are TRBV30 and TRBJ2-1; D might be TRBD2 (5 bases). This CDR3 region has 14 residues. Germline values: CDR1 GTSNPN, CDR2 SVGIG (reference sequence). V was trimmed by 7 bases and J by 6 bases, leaving 19 bases between them. The CDR3 region has the DNA TGTGCCTATGACGCCAATACGGGGTTCAATGAGCAGTTCTTC. Translating it yields CAYDANTGFNEQFF.

V and J are TRBV5-5 and TRBJ1-4, with unresolved D. The CDR3 is made up of 14 amino acids. Germline V gene data show CDR1 as SGHKS and CDR2 as YYEKEE (reference sequence). V gave up 0 bases and J gave up 8 bases, with 11 bases separating them. The CDR3 DNA is TGTGCCAGCAGCTTGGCCCAAGGGAAGGAAAAACTGTTTTTT. Translated: CASSLAQGKEKLFF.

This clonotype was recorded a few times. The chain joins TRBV18 to TRBJ1-5, with 9 bases lining up with TRBD1. The CDR3 runs 15 residues. Germline lookup yields CDR1 KGHSH and CDR2 LQKENI. Trimming took 3 bases from V and 5 from J; bases not matched to a gene: 5. CDR3 amino acids: CASSPGQGRDQPQHF. The CDR3 coding sequence is TGTGCCAGCTCACCTGGACAGGGGAGGGATCAGCCCCAGCATTTT.

The gene calls are TRBV25-1 and TRBJ1-1; D not certain. The germline V gene has CDR1 MGHDK and CDR2 SYGVNS. CDR3 length: 10 residues. Trimming stripped 7 bases from V and 7 bases from J, with 7 bases between. The CDR3 DNA is TGTGCCAGCACATGGGGTGAAGCTTTCTTT. Its protein is CASTWGEAFF.

This clonotype occurred many times. The V gene is TRBV29-1, the J gene TRBJ1-2; D perhaps matches TRBD1 (6 bases). Germline CDR1 SQVTM, CDR2 ANQGSEA. This CDR3 spans 12 amino acids. Deletions cut 7 bases from V and 0 bases from J, with 9 bases between. CDR3 loop: CSARQANYGYTF. The CDR3, as DNA: TGCAGCGCCAGACAGGCTAACTATGGCTACACCTTC. The variable domain in full, completed from reference TRBV29-1 and TRBJ1-2, reads SAVISQKPSRDICQRGTSLTIQCQVDSQVTMMFWYRQQPGQSLTLIATANQGSEATYESGFVIDKFPISRPNLTFSTLTVSNMSPEDSSIYLCSARQANYGYTFGSGTRLTVV.

This clonotype occurred a few times. This chain connects TRBV28 to TRBJ2-3, with 8 bases that match TRBD1. CDR1 is MDHEN, CDR2 SYDVKM, per germline. The CDR3 totals 16 residues. V dropped 6 bases and J dropped 2; count of bases not matched to a gene: 10. CDR3 protein: CASSTSGTGITDTQYF. In DNA form, the CDR3 reads TGTGCCAGCAGCACTTCCGGGACAGGAATCACAGATACGCAGTATTTT.

This clonotype was observed a handful of times. The chain couples TRBV5-1 to TRBJ1-1; 7 bases align to TRBD1. Looked up from germline, CDR1 is SGHRS and CDR2 is YFSETQ. The CDR3 sequence is 16 residues long. V lost 2 bases and J lost 0; bases outside the gene matches: 7. CDR3 coding DNA: TGCGCCAGCAGCTTACAACCGGGACAGCTGAACACTGAAGCTTTCTTT. It specifies CASSLQPGQLNTEAFF.

The sample holds many counts of this clonotype. This rearrangement joins TRBV7-2 to TRBJ2-4; TRBD1 agrees at 8 bases. Germline V lookup: CDR1 SGHTA, CDR2 FQGNSA. Germline trimming cut 5 bases from V and 9 bases from J; bases unmatched to any gene: 9. This CDR3 has 14 residues. The CDR3 bases are TGTGCCAGCAGCGCCCAGGGGGCGCAGGCCATTCAGTACTTC. This translates into CASSAQGAQAIQYF.

In the case of this clonotype: This clone may be a read error of a much larger clone one base away. This chain connects TRBV29-1 to TRBJ2-1; D is possibly TRBD2 (7 bases). Germline lookup yields CDR1 SQVTM and CDR2 ANQGSEA. The V end lost 8 bases, the J end lost 10 bases, and 24 bases lay between the germline ends. This CDR3 has 14 amino acids. The chain's CDR3 is CSLVRGGRGKEQFF. The CDR3 region has the DNA TGCAGCCTAGTTAGGGGGGGCCGCGGCAAGGAGCAGTTCTTC.

The chain combines TRBV12-3 or TRBV12-4 with TRBJ2-2; 14 bases line up with TRBD2. The CDR3 runs to 17 residues. J gave up 3 bases and V 7 bases, and 7 bases lay outside the gene matches. The CDR3 DNA reads as TGTGCCAGCACAGGGACTAGCGGGAGTTTGTACACCGGGGAGCTGTTTTTT. Amino acids: CASTGTSGSLYTGELFF.

This clonotype was observed a handful of times. The J gene is TRBJ2-5, the V gene TRBV28; a weak D match, TRBD1 (6 bases). The J call is in doubt because the DNA end fits TRBJ2-7 better. The germline V gene encodes CDR1 MDHEN and CDR2 SYDVKM. The CDR3 consists of 14 residues. The CDR3 spells CASSFLGQGCEQYF. For the CDR3, the DNA is TGTGCCAGCAGTTTCCTGGGACAAGGGTGCGAGCAGTACTTC.

V is TRBV5-5 and J is TRBJ1-1; a weak D match, TRBD1 (5 bases). The CDR3 totals 13 residues. Germline CDR1 is SGHKS and CDR2 is YYEKEE (reference sequence). V dropped 1 base and J dropped 8 bases, with 12 bases sitting between them. The CDR3 reads CASSLQLGGEAFF. The CDR3, as DNA: TGTGCCAGCAGCTTGCAGCTCGGGGGGGAAGCTTTCTTT.

CDR3 DNA: TGTGCCAGCAGACAAGGGACAGCGAACACTGAAGCTTTCTTT. Translation gives CASRQGTANTEAFF. V usage is TRBV12-3 or TRBV12-4 and J usage is TRBJ1-1, with 7 bases that match TRBD1. This CDR3 region has 14 residues. V lost 6 bases to trimming and J lost 1 base; unmatched junction nucleotides: 5.

This clonotype was seen a handful of times. The rearrangement joins TRBV5-1 to TRBJ1-1, with 8 nucleotides matching TRBD1. V lost 0 bases, J lost 8 bases, and 9 bases stayed unmatched. The germline CDR1 and CDR2 sequences are SGHRS and YFSETQ. CDR3 length: 15 amino acids. The CDR3 here is CASSLGGTGRSEAFF. The CDR3 DNA reads TGCGCCAGCAGCTTGGGCGGGACAGGACGTTCAGAAGCTTTCTTT.

This clonotype has a count of ten or more. The gene calls are TRBV6-2 or TRBV6-3 and TRBJ1-5; the D gene is possibly TRBD1 (5 bases). CDR1 MNHEY and CDR2 SVGEGT come from the germline V gene. CDR3 length: 15 amino acids. Deletions cut 3 bases from V and 0 bases from J, with 9 bases between. CDR3 residues: CASSYWGNSNQPQHF. CDR3 DNA: TGTGCCAGCAGTTATTGGGGGAATAGCAATCAGCCCCAGCATTTT.

This clonotype occurred many times. The chain couples TRBV7-3 to TRBJ2-5, with a weak D call TRBD2 (6 bases). V was clipped by 5 bases and J by 4 bases, with 14 bases between them. The CDR3 has 14 residues. Germline CDR1 reads SGHTA; CDR2 reads FQGTGA. CDR3 region: CASSPTSSGETQYF. The CDR3 bases are TGTGCCAGCAGCCCAACTAGTAGCGGAGAGACCCAGTACTTC.

The CDR3: CASTSGPAGTEQFF. The CDR3 nucleotides are TGTGCCAGCACGAGCGGTCCCGCCGGGACTGAGCAGTTCTTC. The chain recombines TRBV7-9 with TRBJ2-1; D could derive from TRBD1 or TRBD2 (5 bases each). The germline V gene has CDR1 SEHNR and CDR2 FQNEAQ (reference sequence). The CDR3 has 14 residues. Trimming took 7 bases from V and 9 from J, leaving 19 bases between them.

With respect to this clonotype: Its ends do not fully match the called genes, so a read error is possible. The chain carries TRBV7-2 and TRBJ2-2; perhaps TRBD2 as D (5 bases). The CDR3 length is 14 residues. Germline CDR1 reads SGHTA; CDR2 reads FQGNSA. The CDR3 DNA reads TGTGCCAGCAGCCCGAACCTCGCCCCCGGGGAGCAGTTTTTT. Translating gives CASSPNLAPGEQFF.

As regards this clonotype: Since a much larger clone is just one base distant, this may be a read error. This sequence joins TRBV7-9 and TRBJ2-6; D perhaps matches TRBD2 (5 bases). The length of the CDR3 is 16 residues. Looked up from germline, CDR1 is SEHNR and CDR2 is FQNEAQ (reference sequence). This chain's CDR3 is CANSFPSSLGANVLTF. The CDR3 DNA follows: TGTGCCAACAGCTTCCCTAGCTCTTTAGGGGCCAACGTCCTGACTTTC.

For this clonotype: This may be a read error: a much more frequent sequence differs by one nucleotide. This chain uses TRBV12-3 or TRBV12-4 with TRBJ2-5; D call uncertain. The DNA end is more similar to TRBJ2-1, so the J call may be wrong. The CDR3 is made up of 13 amino acids. The CDR3 protein is CASSLGRPETQFF. CDR3 nucleotides: TGTGCCAGCAGTTTAGGCAGACCAGAGACCCAGTTCTTC.

The chain recombines TRBV30 with TRBJ1-2; the D gene is possibly TRBD1 (5 bases). The length of the CDR3 is 15 residues. CDR1 GTSNPN and CDR2 SVGIG come from the germline V gene (reference sequence). Trimming took 3 bases from V and 7 from J, leaving 21 bases between them. CDR3 amino acids: CAWRTATVSPGGYTF. DNA of the CDR3: TGTGCCTGGAGGACGGCGACAGTCTCCCCGGGTGGCTACACCTTC.

The V and J genes are TRBV7-9 and TRBJ2-1, with a weak D call TRBD1 (5 bases). The CDR3 extends over 17 amino acids. Trimming took off 1 base at V and 0 bases at J, with 13 bases between the two ends. The germline gives CDR1 SEHNR, CDR2 FQNEAQ (reference sequence). As DNA, the CDR3 is TGTGCCAGCAGCTTAGGTCAGGGCCTCAGCTCCTACAATGAGCAGTTCTTC. Translated, it gives CASSLGQGLSSYNEQFF.

This clonotype was observed a handful of times. This sequence joins TRBV12-3 or TRBV12-4 and TRBJ2-2, with 8 bases lining up with TRBD2. V gave up 4 bases and J gave up 9 bases; unmatched junction bases: 16. CDR3 size: 17 residues. The DNA of the CDR3 is TGTGCCAGCAGTTCTTACAAGCGAACCGGGACTAGAAGGGAGCTGTTTTTT. Its translation is CASSSYKRTGTRRELFF.

The table lists this clonotype with a few counts. The chain joins TRBV6-5 to TRBJ1-2, with a weak D call TRBD1 (6 bases). The length of the CDR3 is 14 residues. The germline V gene has CDR1 MNHEY and CDR2 SVGAGI. V lost 8 bases, J lost 6 bases, and 19 bases lay in between. Written as DNA, the CDR3 is TGTGCCAGCCGGACCCCCGGGACAAGGGATGGCTACACCTTC. Its protein is CASRTPGTRDGYTF.

This clonotype was seen only a few times. The chain joins TRBV20-1 to TRBJ1-4, with D hard to call. V was pared by 3 bases and J by 7 bases, with 12 bases between. The CDR3 runs to 13 residues. The germline gives CDR1 DFQATT, CDR2 SNEGSKA (reference sequence). CDR3: CSASQPSGEKLFF. In nucleotides, the CDR3 is TGCAGTGCTAGTCAGCCGTCGGGTGAAAAACTGTTTTTT.

V gene TRBV7-2 combines with J gene TRBJ2-1, with D tentatively TRBD2 (6 bases). This CDR3 has 13 residues. V dropped 1 base and J dropped 9 bases, with 10 bases sitting between them. Germline-derived CDR1 and CDR2 are SGHTA and FQGNSA. In DNA, the CDR3 is TGTGCCAGCAGCTTAGGGCCAGCGGGTGAGCAGTTCTTC. Its translation: CASSLGPAGEQFF.

This clonotype was detected a few times. The chain recombines TRBV5-1 with TRBJ2-1, with 10 bases that match TRBD1. V dropped 9 bases and J dropped 8; count of bases not matched to a gene: 17. The CDR3 is made up of 16 amino acids. Germline V lookup: CDR1 SGHRS, CDR2 YFSETQ. The CDR3 DNA reads TGCGCCACCACGGAATCCGGGGACAGGGGTGATCATGAGCAGTTCTTC. Protein product: CATTESGDRGDHEQFF.

Notes on this clonotype: This may be a read error, as it is one base from a much larger clone. J is TRBJ2-7 and V is TRBV29-1; D possibly corresponds to TRBD1 (8 bases). The CDR3 has 13 amino acids. Trimming left V 5 bases short and J 10 bases short, with 21 bases between. Germline V gene lookup returns CDR1 SQVTM and CDR2 ANQGSEA. This CDR3 is CSVLTGVREAQYF. In DNA form, the CDR3 reads TGCAGCGTTCTGACAGGGGTTCGGGAGGCCCAGTACTTC.

This clonotype appeared a few times. The chain couples TRBV3-1 to TRBJ2-7; TRBD2 matches 7 bases. The J segment lost 6 bases and the V segment lost 3 bases, leaving 8 bases of the junction unmatched. In germline, CDR1 is LGHDT, CDR2 YNNKEL (reference sequence). There are 14 residues in the CDR3. DNA of the CDR3: TGTGCCAGCAGCCATCGCGGGGGATCCCTCGAGCAGTACTTC. Amino acids: CASSHRGGSLEQYF.

This clonotype was detected many times. V usage is TRBV28 and J usage is TRBJ1-5; possibly TRBD1 for D (6 bases). V was trimmed by 3 bases and J by 1 base, leaving 16 bases between them. This CDR3 is 17 amino acids long. Germline-derived CDR1 and CDR2 are MDHEN and SYDVKM. The CDR3: CASSFWGLRASNQPQHF. The CDR3 nucleotides are TGTGCCAGCAGTTTCTGGGGGCTGCGGGCGAGCAATCAGCCCCAGCATTTT.